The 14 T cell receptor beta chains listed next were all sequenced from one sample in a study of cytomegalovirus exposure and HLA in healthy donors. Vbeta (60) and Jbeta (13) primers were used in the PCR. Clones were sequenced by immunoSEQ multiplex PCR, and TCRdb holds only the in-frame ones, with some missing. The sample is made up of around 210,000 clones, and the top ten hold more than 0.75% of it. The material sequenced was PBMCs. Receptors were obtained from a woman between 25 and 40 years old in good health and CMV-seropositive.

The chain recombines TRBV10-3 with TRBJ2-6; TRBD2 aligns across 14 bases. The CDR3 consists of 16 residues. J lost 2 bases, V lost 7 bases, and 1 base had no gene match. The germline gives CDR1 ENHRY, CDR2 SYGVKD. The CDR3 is CAIMGLAGAGANVLTF. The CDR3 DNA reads TGTGCCATCATGGGACTAGCGGGAGCTGGGGCCAACGTCCTGACTTTC.

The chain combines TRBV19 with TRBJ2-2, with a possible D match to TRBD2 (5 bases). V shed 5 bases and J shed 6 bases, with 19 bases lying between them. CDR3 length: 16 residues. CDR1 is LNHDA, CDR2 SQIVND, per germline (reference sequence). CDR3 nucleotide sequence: TGTGCCAGTAGTCCATGGATCCGGCAGGAGGCCGGGGAGCTGTTTTTT. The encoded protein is CASSPWIRQEAGELFF.

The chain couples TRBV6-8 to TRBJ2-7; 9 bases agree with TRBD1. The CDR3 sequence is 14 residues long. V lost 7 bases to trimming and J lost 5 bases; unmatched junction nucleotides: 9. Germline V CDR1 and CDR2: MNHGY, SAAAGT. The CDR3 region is CASTFRDRVNEQYF. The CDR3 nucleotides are TGTGCCAGCACGTTCCGGGACAGGGTAAACGAGCAGTACTTC.

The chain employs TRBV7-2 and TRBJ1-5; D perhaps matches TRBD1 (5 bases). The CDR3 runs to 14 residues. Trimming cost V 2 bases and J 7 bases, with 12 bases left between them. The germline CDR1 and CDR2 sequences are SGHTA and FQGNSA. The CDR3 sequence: CASSLRQGGQPQHF. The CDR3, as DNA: TGTGCCAGCAGCTTAAGGCAGGGCGGCCAGCCCCAGCATTTT.

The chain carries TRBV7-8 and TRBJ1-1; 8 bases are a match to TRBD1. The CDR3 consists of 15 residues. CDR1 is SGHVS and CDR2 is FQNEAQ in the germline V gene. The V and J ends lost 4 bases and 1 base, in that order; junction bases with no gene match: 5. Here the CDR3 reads CASSSPGTGNTEAFF. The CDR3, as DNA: TGTGCCAGCAGCTCCCCTGGGACAGGGAACACTGAAGCTTTCTTT.

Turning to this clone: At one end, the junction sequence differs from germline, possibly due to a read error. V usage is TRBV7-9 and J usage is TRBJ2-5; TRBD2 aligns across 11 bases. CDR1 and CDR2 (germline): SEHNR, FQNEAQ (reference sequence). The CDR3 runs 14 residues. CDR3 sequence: CAVRGLADQETQYF. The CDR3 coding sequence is TGTGCCGTCAGGGGACTAGCGGACCAGGAGACCCAGTACTTC. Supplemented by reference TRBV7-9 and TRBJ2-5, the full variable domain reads DTGVSQNPRHKITKRGQNVTFRCDPISEHNRLYWYRQTLGQGPEFLTYFQNEAQLEKSRLLSDRFSAERPKGSFSTLEIQRTEQGDSAMYLCAVRGLADQETQYFGPGTRLLVL.

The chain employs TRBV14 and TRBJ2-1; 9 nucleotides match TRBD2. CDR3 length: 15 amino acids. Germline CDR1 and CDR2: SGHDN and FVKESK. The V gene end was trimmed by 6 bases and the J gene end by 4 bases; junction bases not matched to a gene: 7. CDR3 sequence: CASSLGLAGYNEQFF. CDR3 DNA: TGTGCCAGCAGTCTAGGGCTAGCGGGGTACAATGAGCAGTTCTTC.

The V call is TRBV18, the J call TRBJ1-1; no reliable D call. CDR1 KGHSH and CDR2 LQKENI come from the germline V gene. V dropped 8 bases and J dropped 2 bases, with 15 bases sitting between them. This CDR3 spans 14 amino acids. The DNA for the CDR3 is TGTGCCAGCCAGCGGGAACCTCAAAACACTGAAGCTTTCTTT. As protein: CASQREPQNTEAFF.

CDR3 bases: TGTGCCAGCAGGCGGGACGGGTCCTACGAGCAGTACTTC. Amino acids: CASRRDGSYEQYF. The chain recombines TRBV27 with TRBJ2-7, with D possibly being TRBD2 (6 bases). Deletions cut 6 bases from V and 1 base from J, with 10 bases between. Per the germline V gene, CDR1 is MNHEY and CDR2 is SMNVEV (reference sequence). The CDR3 totals 13 residues.

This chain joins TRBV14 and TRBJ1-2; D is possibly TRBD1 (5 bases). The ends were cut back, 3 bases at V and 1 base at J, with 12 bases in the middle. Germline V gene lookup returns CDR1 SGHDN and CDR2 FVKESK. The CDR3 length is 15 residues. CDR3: CASSHGTQRNYGYTF. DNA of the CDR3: TGTGCCAGCAGCCACGGGACTCAACGTAACTATGGCTACACCTTC.

The CDR3 DNA reads TGTGCCACCCAAGGTAACGGGATCTACGAGCAGTACTTC. Amino acid sequence: CATQGNGIYEQYF. The V call is TRBV6-5, the J call TRBJ2-7, with a tentative D call TRBD2 (5 bases). This CDR3 contains 13 residues. In germline, CDR1 is MNHEY, CDR2 SVGAGI. V dropped 10 bases and J dropped 3 bases, with 16 bases sitting between them.

The CDR3 nucleotides read TGTGCCAGCAGTTTACCACAGGGGCAATCCTACGAGCAGTACTTC. Translation gives CASSLPQGQSYEQYF. The V and J genes are TRBV27 and TRBJ2-5; TRBD1 agrees at 7 bases. TRBJ2-7 explains the end of the DNA better; the J call may be wrong. Germline CDR1 and CDR2: MNHEY and SMNVEV (reference sequence). The CDR3 sequence is 15 residues long.

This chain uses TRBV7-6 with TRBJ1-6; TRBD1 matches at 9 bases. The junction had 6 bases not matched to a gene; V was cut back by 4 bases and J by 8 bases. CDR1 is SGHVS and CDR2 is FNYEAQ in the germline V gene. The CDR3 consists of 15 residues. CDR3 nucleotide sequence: TGTGCCAGCAGCTCCACAGGGGGCAGGGATTCACCCCTCCACTTT. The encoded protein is CASSSTGGRDSPLHF.

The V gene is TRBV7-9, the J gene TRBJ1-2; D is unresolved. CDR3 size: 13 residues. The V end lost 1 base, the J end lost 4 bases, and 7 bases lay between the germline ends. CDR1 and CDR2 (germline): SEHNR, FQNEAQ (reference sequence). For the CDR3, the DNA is TGTGCCAGCAGCTTAGACTTTACCTATGGCTACACCTTC. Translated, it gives CASSLDFTYGYTF.